This entry lists 19 T cell receptor beta chains sequenced from one sample in a study of PD-L1 blockade in urothelial cancer. The data were produced by immunoSEQ multiplex PCR, yet TCRdb's version contains in-frame clones alone and is incomplete. The sample lists some 71,000 clones, around 87% occurring once. Time point of the sample: pretreatment peripheral blood. The sequencing here drew on PBMCs, taken around atezolizumab (anti-PD-L1) treatment. These receptors all come from a man aged 55 to 69 with urothelial cancer.

The V gene is TRBV18, the J gene TRBJ1-1; the D gene is possibly TRBD1 (5 bases). This CDR3 comprises 15 residues. Trimming took off 3 bases at V and 2 bases at J, with 13 bases between the two ends. Germline assignment: CDR1 KGHSH and CDR2 LQKENI. The CDR3: CASSPVGGANTEAFF. The DNA for the CDR3 is TGTGCCAGCTCACCGGTGGGGGGTGCAAACACTGAAGCTTTCTTT.

This clone was detected only once. The chain employs TRBV29-1 and TRBJ2-5, with D possibly TRBD1 on 5 matching bases. The V end lost 7 bases, the J end lost 5 bases, and 20 bases lay between the germline ends. From germline, CDR1 is SQVTM and CDR2 ANQGSEA. CDR3 length: 14 amino acids. Here the CDR3 reads CSAAWTNLGETQYF. DNA of the CDR3: TGCAGCGCTGCCTGGACAAACCTCGGGGAGACCCAGTACTTC.

The V gene is TRBV30, the J gene TRBJ1-1; 8 nucleotides align to TRBD1. After removal of 7 bases from V and 4 bases from J, the junction contained 5 bases not matched to a gene. From germline, CDR1 is GTSNPN and CDR2 SVGIG (reference sequence). The CDR3 covers 12 residues. The CDR3 coding sequence is TGTGCCTCGACAGGGGTTGGCACTGAAGCTTTCTTT. This codes for CASTGVGTEAFF. Filled out from reference TRBV30 and TRBJ1-1, the complete variable domain reads SQTIHQWPATLVQPVGSPLSLECTVEGTSNPNLYWYRQAAGRGLQLLFYSVGIGQISSEVPQNLSASRPQDRQFILSSKKLLLSDSGFYLCASTGVGTEAFFGQGTRLTVV.

CDR3 sequence reads: CASSHRDKYEQYF. For the CDR3, the DNA is TGCGCCAGCAGCCACCGGGACAAGTACGAGCAGTACTTC. This chain connects TRBV4-1 to TRBJ2-7; D is possibly TRBD1 (6 bases). V lost 3 bases and J lost 4, with 10 bases in between. The CDR3 runs to 13 residues. Germline CDR1 reads MGHRA; CDR2 reads YSYEKL.

V is TRBV7-6 and J is TRBJ2-2, with 8 positions matching TRBD1. Germline lookup yields CDR1 SGHVS and CDR2 FNYEAQ. J was trimmed by 5 bases and V by 5 bases; bases with no gene match: 13. This CDR3 region has 17 residues. The DNA for the CDR3 is TGTGCCAGCAGCCGACTCGGACAGGGCATTTCTACCGGGGAGCTGTTTTTT. Translated, it gives CASSRLGQGISTGELFF.

The chain joins TRBV6-5 to TRBJ2-1; TRBD2 might be the D (7 bases). The CDR3 extends over 15 amino acids. V gave up 2 bases and J gave up 6 bases, with 14 bases separating them. In germline, CDR1 is MNHEY, CDR2 SVGAGI. This chain's CDR3 is CASSYGRGASNEQFF. Here the CDR3 DNA reads TGTGCCAGCAGTTACGGTCGGGGGGCGAGCAATGAGCAGTTCTTC.

The V and J genes are TRBV30 and TRBJ2-1, with 8 bases lining up with TRBD2. Trimming removed 2 bases from V and 7 bases from J; junction bases left unmatched: 7. In germline, CDR1 is GTSNPN, CDR2 SVGIG (reference sequence). The CDR3 extends over 14 amino acids. CDR3 coding DNA: TGTGCCTGGAGTCGGGGGGGGCCGGGAAATGAGCAGTTCTTC. Translating gives CAWSRGGPGNEQFF.

The V call is TRBV7-3, the J call TRBJ2-1, with D perhaps TRBD1 (5 bases). CDR1 SGHTA and CDR2 FQGTGA come from the germline V gene. Trimming shortened V by 5 bases and J by 4 bases, and 15 bases separated the two germline ends. This CDR3 comprises 15 residues. The CDR3 DNA follows: TGTGCCAGCAGCCCCAGGTGGGGCGCTTACAATGAGCAGTTCTTC. It is translated as CASSPRWGAYNEQFF.

V and J are TRBV7-3 and TRBJ2-5; 14 bases line up with TRBD2. The ends lost 5 bases at V and 4 bases at J; junction bases unmatched: 9. This CDR3 spans 17 amino acids. Germline V gene sequence: CDR1 SGHTA, CDR2 FQGTGA. CDR3 region: CASSRTSGGSAGETQYF. CDR3 DNA sequence: TGTGCCAGCAGCAGGACTAGCGGGGGGTCCGCTGGAGAGACCCAGTACTTC.

The J gene is TRBJ1-1, the V gene TRBV11-2; 9 nucleotides match TRBD1. The CDR3 runs to 14 residues. CDR1 SGHAT and CDR2 FQNNGV come from the germline V gene. The ends lost 5 bases at V and 5 bases at J; junction bases unmatched: 6. This chain's CDR3 is CASSQQGAWTEAFF. The CDR3 DNA reads as TGTGCCAGCAGCCAACAGGGGGCTTGGACTGAAGCTTTCTTT.

V is TRBV11-2 and J is TRBJ1-6, with 8 positions matching TRBD1. This CDR3 contains 14 residues. V lost 5 bases to trimming and J lost 10 bases; unmatched junction nucleotides: 7. Germline CDR1 reads SGHAT; CDR2 reads FQNNGV. The CDR3 region is CASSPVTGESPLHF. The DNA for the CDR3 is TGTGCCAGCAGCCCAGTGACAGGGGAGTCACCCCTCCACTTT. Complete variable domain (other parts from reference TRBV11-2 and TRBJ1-6): EAGVAQSPRYKIIEKRQSVAFWCNPISGHATLYWYQQILGQGPKLLIQFQNNGVVDDSQLPKDRFSAERLKGVDSTLKIQPAKLEDSAVYLCASSPVTGESPLHFGNGTRLTVT.

The chain couples TRBV29-1 to TRBJ2-5; no reliable D call. With 4 bases removed from V and 5 bases from J, the gap between germline ends came to 11 bases. CDR3 length: 12 residues. Germline V gene data show CDR1 as SQVTM and CDR2 as ANQGSEA. CDR3 in amino acids: CSVGSVWETQYF. DNA of the CDR3: TGCAGCGTTGGTAGTGTATGGGAGACCCAGTACTTC. The full variable domain, in which reference TRBV29-1 and TRBJ2-5 provide the parts outside the CDR3, is SAVISQKPSRDICQRGTSLTIQCQVDSQVTMMFWYRQQPGQSLTLIATANQGSEATYESGFVIDKFPISRPNLTFSTLTVSNMSPEDSSIYLCSVGSVWETQYFGPGTRLLVL.

The V and J genes are TRBV18 and TRBJ2-7, with 8 bases identical to TRBD1. Per the germline V gene, CDR1 is KGHSH and CDR2 is LQKENI. The CDR3 loop spans 16 amino acids. Trimming at V came to 1 base and at J to 5 bases, leaving 10 bases not matched to a gene. As DNA, the CDR3 is TGTGCCAGCTCACCACTGGGACAGGTCGCGCGACACGAGCAGTACTTC. Its protein product is CASSPLGQVARHEQYF.

This clone was found once. In DNA form, the CDR3 reads TGCGCCAGCAGCTTGGACGGACTAGGAGCAGATACGCAGTATTTT. This translates into CASSLDGLGADTQYF. The chain uses TRBV5-1 and TRBJ2-3, with 7 bases that match TRBD2. Trimming removed 0 bases from V and 4 bases from J; junction bases left unmatched: 5. CDR3 length: 15 amino acids. Germline-derived CDR1 and CDR2 are SGHRS and YFSETQ.

This clone was picked up one time. The chain carries TRBV7-8 and TRBJ1-5; possibly TRBD1 for D (5 bases). The V and J ends lost 1 base and 3 bases respectively, with 10 bases between them. CDR1 and CDR2 from the germline V gene are SGHVS and FQNEAQ. The CDR3 spans 15 residues. The CDR3 here is CASSLGGRNNQPQHF. In DNA, the CDR3 is TGTGCCAGCAGCTTAGGGGGCAGGAACAATCAGCCCCAGCATTTT. Together with reference TRBV7-8 and TRBJ1-5, the CDR3 gives the full variable domain: GAGVSQSPRYKVAKRGQDVALRCDPISGHVSLFWYQQALGQGPEFLTYFQNEAQLDKSGLPSDRFFAERPEGSVSTLKIQRTQQEDSAVYLCASSLGGRNNQPQHFGDGTRLSIL.

The gene calls are TRBV7-9 and TRBJ2-5; possibly TRBD2 for D (5 bases). The V end lost 5 bases, the J end lost 1 base, and 14 bases lay between the germline ends. The CDR3 is made up of 15 amino acids. The germline CDR1 and CDR2 sequences are SEHNR and FQNEAQ (reference sequence). The CDR3 loop is CASSAAGRPQETQYF. CDR3 DNA: TGTGCCAGCAGCGCGGCGGGTAGACCCCAAGAGACCCAGTACTTC.

This chain links TRBV29-1 with TRBJ2-7, with D possibly being TRBD1 (7 bases). The CDR3 extends over 14 amino acids. The germline CDR1 and CDR2 sequences are SQVTM and ANQGSEA. The germline V and J ends were trimmed by 6 bases and 0 bases, with 15 bases remaining between them. CDR3 nucleotide sequence: TGCAGCGTCCAGGGGGGACAGAGCTCCTACGAGCAGTACTTC. Protein product: CSVQGGQSSYEQYF.

The V call is TRBV19, the J call TRBJ2-4; TRBD2 might be the D (6 bases). The germline gives CDR1 LNHDA, CDR2 SQIVND (reference sequence). The V end was cut by 3 bases, the J end by 8 bases, with 17 bases between. The CDR3 has 15 amino acids. Written as DNA, the CDR3 is TGTGCCAGTAGTATTAGTGCAGGTATAGCGGACATTCAGTACTTC. This translates into CASSISAGIADIQYF.

This sequence joins TRBV11-3 and TRBJ2-7, with a tentative D call TRBD2 (5 bases). From germline, CDR1 is SGHNT and CDR2 YENEEA. V dropped 5 bases and J dropped 0 bases, with 8 bases sitting between them. The CDR3 has 13 amino acids. Here the CDR3 reads CASSLSGSYEQYF. The CDR3, as DNA: TGTGCCAGCAGCCTAAGCGGCTCCTACGAGCAGTACTTC.